This T cell receptor beta chain is drawn from a study of blood T cell repertoires in COVID-19. Overall study context: Specimens from acute and convalescent COVID-19 originated in the United States, Italy and Spain.

The CDR3 runs 12 residues. Germline CDR1 and CDR2: MNHEY and SVGAGI. The V end lost 7 bases, the J end lost 5 bases, and 11 bases lay between the germline ends. Sequencing was performed with immunoSEQ multiplex PCR; in TCRdb, only in-frame clones are kept and a portion is missing. The repertoire holds approximately 190,000 clones, with approximately 90% as singletons. The origin of this receptor is a woman between 35 and 50 years old in a cohort exposed to, infected with or recovered from COVID-19 (not recorded which). J is TRBJ1-2 and V is TRBV6-5; D is perhaps TRBD1 (5 bases). Source material: PBMCs or T cells enriched from blood (not recorded which). CDR3 protein: CASTGGIYGYTF. The CDR3 nucleotides read TGTGCCAGCACGGGGGGGATATATGGCTACACCTTC.